One and the same sample provided the 22 T cell receptor beta chains below, sequenced in a study of human T cells and chemical hapten exposure (dated by TCRdb to the early 2020s). The method behind the library was RACE. The data were produced on a NextSeq 500. TCRdb reprocessed the public reads (quality trimming at Q25 with fastp, clone calling with MiXCR) and kept in-frame beta chains. Rows merge per CDR3 protein into single entries with the most common DNA and genes. This sample lists over 55,000 distinct CDR3 sequences; roughly 11% were detected once. The ten largest clones represent roughly 1.3% of the sample. The time point label on this specimen signifies: patch test 3, about 24 weeks after DPC sensitization. The treatment or condition tag for this specimen amounts to: therapeutic diphenylcyclopropenone sensitization with weekly scalp DPC. The sequencing here drew on whole blood, taken in connection with sensitization to the hapten diphenylcyclopropenone (DPC). These receptors were taken from a woman aged 50 to 60 with alopecia areata. Some clones in this sample may be carry-over from other donors' samples.

The chain combines TRBV7-7 with TRBJ2-1; 11 nucleotides line up with TRBD2. The V gene's germline CDR1 is SSHAT and CDR2 FNYEAQ (reference sequence). This CDR3 is built from 15 residues. V shed 4 bases and J 6 bases; nucleotides not matched to a gene: 5. CDR3 DNA sequence: TGTGCCAGCAGCTCCGGGACTAGCGGAGGCAATGAGCAGTTCTTC. It specifies CASSSGTSGGNEQFF. Together with reference TRBV7-7 and TRBJ2-1, the CDR3 gives the full variable domain: GAGVSQSPRYKVTKRGQDVTLRCDPISSHATLYWYQQALGQGPEFLTYFNYEAQPDKSGLPSDRFSAERPEGSISTLTIQRTEQRDSAMYRCASSSGTSGGNEQFFGPGTRLTVL.

This clonotype has ten or more counts. The rearrangement links TRBV5-1 to TRBJ1-4; TRBD1 might be the D (6 bases). The V end was cut by 0 bases, the J end by 7 bases, with 7 bases between. Germline V gene sequence: CDR1 SGHRS, CDR2 YFSETQ. The CDR3 totals 13 residues. CDR3 DNA sequence: TGCGCCAGCAGCTTGGCAGGGGTTGAAAAACTGTTTTTT. Its protein product is CASSLAGVEKLFF.

This clonotype has ten or more counts. The rearrangement uses TRBV7-2 and TRBJ1-1; D is ambiguous. Per the germline V gene, CDR1 is SGHTA and CDR2 is FQGNSA. The V gene lost 1 base and the J gene lost 0 bases, with 3 bases spanning the gap. The CDR3 has 13 amino acids. CDR3 in DNA: TGTGCCAGCAGCTTAGAAATGAACACTGAAGCTTTCTTT. Protein product: CASSLEMNTEAFF.

This chain uses TRBV12-2 with TRBJ2-2; the D call of TRBD2 is as the table states it, not checked on the DNA. TRBV12-2 is a pseudogene locus. The CDR3 totals 17 residues. The CDR3 nucleotides are TGTGCAAGTCGCTCAACGTATAGCGGGAGTCGAGTCGGGGAGCTGTTTTTT. Its translation: CASRSTYSGSRVGELFF.

This clonotype appeared many times. This sequence joins TRBV6-1 and TRBJ1-1, with D possibly being TRBD1 (6 bases). Germline V lookup: CDR1 MNHNS, CDR2 SASEGT. The CDR3 is 15 residues long. V shed 4 bases and J shed 1 base, with 13 bases lying between them. CDR3 in DNA: TGTGCCAGCAGTGTTTCAGGGGAGAGGAACACTGAAGCTTTCTTT. It codes for CASSVSGERNTEAFF.

This clonotype has ten or more counts. The chain recombines TRBV5-1 with TRBJ1-5, with 7 positions matching TRBD1. Losses at the gene ends were 3 bases for V and 13 bases for J; bases not matched to a gene: 13. Germline-derived CDR1 and CDR2 are SGHRS and YFSETQ. The CDR3 sequence is 14 residues long. CDR3 nucleotides: TGCGCCAGCAGCTCAGTACCGGGACAGAAGACTCAGCATTTT. It is translated as CASSSVPGQKTQHF. Variable domain in full (rest from reference TRBV5-1 and TRBJ1-5): KAGVTQTPRYLIKTRGQQVTLSCSPISGHRSVSWYQQTPGQGLQFLFEYFSETQRNKGNFPGRFSGRQFSNSRSEMNVSTLELGDSALYLCASSSVPGQKTQHFGDGTRLSIL.

This clonotype was detected only a few times. The chain uses TRBV2 and TRBJ2-7, with 10 positions matching TRBD1. The germline V gene encodes CDR1 SNHLY and CDR2 FYNNEI. The CDR3 covers 14 residues. V dropped 6 bases and J dropped 2; count of bases not matched to a gene: 4. DNA for the CDR3: TGTGCCAGCAGCCGGGACAGGGGACCCTACGAGCAGTACTTC. This sequence encodes CASSRDRGPYEQYF.

This clonotype was counted at least ten times. The chain is built from TRBV6-2 or TRBV6-3 and TRBJ2-1; D uncertain. The CDR3 is made up of 13 amino acids. V dropped 0 bases and J dropped 3 bases, with 3 bases sitting between them. Per the germline V gene, CDR1 is MNHEY and CDR2 is SVGEGT. The DNA for the CDR3 is TGTGCCAGCAGTTACTCCGGCTACAATGAGCAGTTCTTC. Its translation is CASSYSGYNEQFF.

This clonotype was observed many times. The rearrangement joins TRBV14 to TRBJ1-4; no definite D call. Germline values: CDR1 SGHDN, CDR2 FVKESK. CDR3 length: 15 amino acids. Trimming shortened V by 5 bases and J by 0 bases, and 10 bases separated the two germline ends. For the CDR3, the DNA is TGTGCCAGCAGCGGCCGGACGGCAACTAATGAAAAACTGTTTTTT. It specifies CASSGRTATNEKLFF.

This clonotype has ten or more counts. V is TRBV13 and J is TRBJ1-1, with 7 nucleotides matching TRBD1. CDR3 length equals 15 residues. CDR1 and CDR2 (germline): PRHDT, FYEKMQ (reference sequence). The J segment lost 1 base and the V segment lost 5 bases, leaving 7 bases of the junction unmatched. The CDR3 sequence is CASSTVDRKNTEAFF. CDR3 nucleotides: TGTGCCAGCAGCACAGTGGACAGGAAGAACACTGAAGCTTTCTTT.

There are many counts of this clonotype. The chain employs TRBV15 and TRBJ2-6, with a possible D match to TRBD2 (6 bases). The CDR3 is made up of 15 amino acids. V was shortened by 4 bases and J by 0 bases, with 7 bases between the two germline ends. Germline V gene data show CDR1 as LNHNV and CDR2 as YYDKDF (reference sequence). The CDR3 loop reads CATSKDYSGANVLTF. DNA for the CDR3: TGTGCCACCAGCAAGGACTACTCTGGGGCCAACGTCCTGACTTTC.

This clonotype has ten or more counts. The chain is built from TRBV27 and TRBJ2-3; 11 bases match TRBD2. The germline gives CDR1 MNHEY, CDR2 SMNVEV (reference sequence). V trimming: 6 bases; J trimming: 6 bases; junction bases outside the gene matches: 17. The CDR3 has 18 amino acids. CDR3: CASRYLSGGASSVDTQYF. CDR3 DNA: TGTGCCAGCAGGTACCTTAGCGGGGGGGCCTCTTCTGTGGATACGCAGTATTTT.

The table lists this clonotype with many counts. The chain links TRBV2 to TRBJ1-2, with D possibly matching TRBD1 (6 bases). Germline V gene sequence: CDR1 SNHLY, CDR2 FYNNEI. Between the trimmed V and J ends, which lost 2 bases and 7 bases, there was a span of 14 bases. The CDR3 contains 14 residues. The CDR3 nucleotides are TGTGCCAGCAGTGAATCCGGCAGGGGAGGTGGCTACACCTTC. Translating it yields CASSESGRGGGYTF.

This clonotype was seen ten or more times. The V call is TRBV6-1, the J call TRBJ1-6, with 7 bases identical to TRBD1. Per the germline V gene, CDR1 is MNHNS and CDR2 is SASEGT. The CDR3 has 15 residues. J lost 8 bases, V lost 8 bases, and 12 bases had no gene match. The CDR3 DNA reads TGTGCCAGCTTTGAGACAGGGCAGGATCATTCACCCCTCCACTTT. Translated, it gives CASFETGQDHSPLHF.

The chain carries TRBV20-1 and TRBJ2-3; 9 bases agree with TRBD2. CDR1 is DFQATT and CDR2 is SNEGSKA in the germline V gene (reference sequence). Losses at the gene ends were 6 bases for V and 4 bases for J; bases not matched to a gene: 14. The CDR3 is made up of 16 amino acids. CDR3 coding DNA: TGCAGTGCCCAGAAATCGGCGGGGGGGCCCGCAGATACGCAGTATTTT. Residues: CSAQKSAGGPADTQYF.

This clonotype was counted at least ten times. This chain uses TRBV15 with TRBJ1-6; TRBD1 matches 8 bases. This CDR3 has 15 amino acids. Germline-derived CDR1 and CDR2 are LNHNV and YYDKDF (reference sequence). V lost 1 base, J lost 9 bases, and 5 bases stayed unmatched. The CDR3 bases are TGTGCCACCAGCAGAGTCCCAGGGGGCGGTTCACCCCTCCACTTT. This codes for CATSRVPGGGSPLHF.

This clonotype was counted at least ten times. The J gene is TRBJ2-2, the V gene TRBV9; TRBD1 might be the D (6 bases). Trimming took off 4 bases at V and 0 bases at J, with 13 bases between the two ends. Germline V gives CDR1 SGDLS, CDR2 YYNGEE. The CDR3 sequence is 16 residues long. CDR3 nucleotide sequence: TGTGCCAGCAGCCCCCGGGACACCGCGAACACCGGGGAGCTGTTTTTT. The encoded protein is CASSPRDTANTGELFF.

This clonotype showed up many times. The chain joins TRBV5-4 to TRBJ2-1; TRBD2 agrees at 15 bases. Germline CDR1 reads SGHNT; CDR2 reads YYREEE (reference sequence). The CDR3 covers 18 residues. J gave up 8 bases and V 4 bases, and 13 bases lay outside the gene matches. As DNA, the CDR3 is TGTGCCAGCAGCCCCCCGAATCGGGGACTAGCGGGAGGTGATGAGCAGTTCTTC. Protein: CASSPPNRGLAGGDEQFF.

The rearrangement joins TRBV19 to TRBJ1-2; TRBD1 agrees at 8 bases. Germline V gene lookup returns CDR1 LNHDA and CDR2 SQIVND (reference sequence). The CDR3 covers 14 residues. V lost 5 bases to trimming and J lost 3 bases; unmatched junction nucleotides: 5. As DNA, the CDR3 is TGTGCCAGTAGTCCGCAGGGGGCATACTATGGCTACACCTTC. As protein: CASSPQGAYYGYTF.

This clonotype was observed a handful of times. The rearrangement joins TRBV28 to TRBJ2-4, with D perhaps TRBD2 (7 bases). The V and J ends lost 7 bases and 2 bases respectively, with 12 bases between them. The germline CDR1 and CDR2 sequences are MDHEN and SYDVKM. The CDR3 is 14 amino acids. CDR3: CASIGGAPKNIQYF. DNA for the CDR3: TGTGCCAGCATAGGGGGGGCGCCCAAAAACATTCAGTACTTC. The variable domain in full, with the rest retrieved from reference TRBV28 and TRBJ2-4, is DVKVTQSSRYLVKRTGEKVFLECVQDMDHENMFWYRQDPGLGLRLIYFSYDVKMKEKGDIPEGYSVSREKKERFSLILESASTNQTSMYLCASIGGAPKNIQYFGAGTRLSVL.

This clonotype was seen many times. V usage is TRBV24-1 and J usage is TRBJ2-5, with 10 bases that match TRBD2. The CDR3 runs 16 residues. Looked up from germline, CDR1 is KGHDR and CDR2 is SFDVKD. V shed 7 bases, J shed 1 base, and the junction held 8 bases outside the gene matches. DNA for the CDR3: TGTGCCACCAGCCCCGGGGCTAGCGGGGGCCAAGAGACCCAGTACTTC. Its translation: CATSPGASGGQETQYF.

This clonotype has a count of ten or more. This CDR3 is CASSSEGVDEQYF. DNA of the CDR3: TGTGCCAGCAGTTCCGAGGGAGTAGACGAGCAGTACTTC. This rearrangement joins TRBV28 to TRBJ2-7; the D gene is possibly TRBD2 (5 bases). V was trimmed by 4 bases and J by 5 bases, leaving 12 bases between them. Germline CDR1 reads MDHEN; CDR2 reads SYDVKM. The CDR3 has 13 residues.